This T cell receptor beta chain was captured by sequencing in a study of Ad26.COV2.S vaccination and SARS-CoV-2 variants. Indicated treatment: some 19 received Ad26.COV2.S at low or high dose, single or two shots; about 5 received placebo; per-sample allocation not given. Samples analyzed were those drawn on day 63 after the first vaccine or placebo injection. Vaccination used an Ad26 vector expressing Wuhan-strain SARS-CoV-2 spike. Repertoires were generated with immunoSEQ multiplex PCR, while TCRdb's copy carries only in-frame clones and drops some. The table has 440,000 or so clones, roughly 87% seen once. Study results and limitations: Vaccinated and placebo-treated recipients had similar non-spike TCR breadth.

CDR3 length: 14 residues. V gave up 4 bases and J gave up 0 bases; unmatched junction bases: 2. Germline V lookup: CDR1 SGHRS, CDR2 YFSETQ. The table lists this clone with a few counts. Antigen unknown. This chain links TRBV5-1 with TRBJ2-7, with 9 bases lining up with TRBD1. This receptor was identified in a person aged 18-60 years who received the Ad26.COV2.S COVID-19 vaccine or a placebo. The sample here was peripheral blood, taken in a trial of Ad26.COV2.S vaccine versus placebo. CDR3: CASSRTGDSYEQYF. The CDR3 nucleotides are TGCGCCAGCAGCAGGACAGGGGACTCCTACGAGCAGTACTTC.